This T cell receptor beta chain originates from a study of blood T cell repertoires in COVID-19. Method: immunoSEQ multiplex PCR; TCRdb's copy keeps in-frame clones and lacks some. The sample holds under 350,000 clones, around 85% seen once. The ends lost 4 bases at V and 10 bases at J; junction bases unmatched: 11. Germline CDR1 reads LNHDA; CDR2 reads SQIVND (reference sequence). CDR3 length: 16 residues. The source material was PBMCs or T cells enriched from blood (not recorded which). The clonotype comes from a woman in her forties with acute COVID-19. This rearrangement joins TRBV19 to TRBJ1-6; 9 nucleotides agree with TRBD1. CDR3 nucleotide sequence: TGTGCCAGTAGTACTTCTCTCTGGGACAGGGACTCACCCCTCCACTTT. It translates to CASSTSLWDRDSPLHF.